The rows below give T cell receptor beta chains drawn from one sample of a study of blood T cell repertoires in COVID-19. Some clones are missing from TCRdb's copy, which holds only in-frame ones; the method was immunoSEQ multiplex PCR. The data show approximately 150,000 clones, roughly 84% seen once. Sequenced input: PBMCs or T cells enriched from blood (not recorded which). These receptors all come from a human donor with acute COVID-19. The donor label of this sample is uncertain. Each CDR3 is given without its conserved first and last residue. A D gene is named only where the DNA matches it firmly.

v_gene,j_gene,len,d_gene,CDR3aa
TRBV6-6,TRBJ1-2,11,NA,ASSLAVVRGYT
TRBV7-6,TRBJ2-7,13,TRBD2,ASSLGASGGYEQY
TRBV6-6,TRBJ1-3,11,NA,ASADSQGNTIY
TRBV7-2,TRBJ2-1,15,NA,ASSHVGGRSSYNEQF
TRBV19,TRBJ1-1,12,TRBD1,ASRTGQGEVGAF
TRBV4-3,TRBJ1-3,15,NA,ASSQAWSLSSVDTIY
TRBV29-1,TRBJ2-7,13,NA,SVDEWRGLVYEQY
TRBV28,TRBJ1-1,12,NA,ASRPDIPLTEAF
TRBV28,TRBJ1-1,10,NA,ASSDLNTEAF
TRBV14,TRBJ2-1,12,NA,ASSPRVRYNEQF
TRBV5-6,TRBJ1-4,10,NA,ASSRRLQKLF
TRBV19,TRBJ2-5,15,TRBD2,ASSIDRRLAGQETQY
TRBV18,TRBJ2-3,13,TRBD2,ASSPGLAGDDTQY
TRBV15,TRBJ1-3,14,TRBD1,ATSWTRQGPGNTIY
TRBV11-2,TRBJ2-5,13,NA,ASSLEVSDQETQY
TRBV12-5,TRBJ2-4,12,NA,ASGLVGGGNIQY
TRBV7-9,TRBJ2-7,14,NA,ASSLKRASLTYEQY
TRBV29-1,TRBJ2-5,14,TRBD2,SVVILTSAIQETQY
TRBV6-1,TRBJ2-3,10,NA,ASSDSGDTQY
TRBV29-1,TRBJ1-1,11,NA,SVASGGGTEAF
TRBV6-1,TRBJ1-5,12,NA,ASSEAFTNQPQH
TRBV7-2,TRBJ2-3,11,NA,ASSPTGGSTQY
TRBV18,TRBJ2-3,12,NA,ASSPSRDTDTQY
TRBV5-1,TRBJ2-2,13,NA,ASSLGQLHTGELF
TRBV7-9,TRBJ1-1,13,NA,ASSFMGASDTEAF
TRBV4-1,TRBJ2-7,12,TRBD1,ASSQAGGDRDLY
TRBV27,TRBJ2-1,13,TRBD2,ASTLRTSGWSEQF
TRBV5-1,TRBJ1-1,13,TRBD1,ASSLGGTANTEAF
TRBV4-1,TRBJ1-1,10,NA,ASSQELGAAF
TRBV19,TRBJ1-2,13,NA,ASSPSGYPNYGYT
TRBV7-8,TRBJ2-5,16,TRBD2,ASSSPVGAGERKETQY
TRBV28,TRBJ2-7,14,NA,ASSSYGGIPSYEQY
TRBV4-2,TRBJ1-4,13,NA,ASSQVGGSNEKLF
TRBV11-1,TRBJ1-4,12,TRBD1,ASSYGQGREKLF
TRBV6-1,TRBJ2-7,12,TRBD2,ASSDPSGGYEQY
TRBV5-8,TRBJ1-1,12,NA,ASSLVARGFEAF
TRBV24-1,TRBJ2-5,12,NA,ATRSPDKQETQY
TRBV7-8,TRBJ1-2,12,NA,ASNTLGPFYGYT
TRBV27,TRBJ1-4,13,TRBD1,ASSSPGTGSEKLF
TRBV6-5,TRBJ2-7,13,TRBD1,ASRRTGTGPYEQY
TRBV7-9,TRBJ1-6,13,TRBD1,ASSETGVYGSPLH
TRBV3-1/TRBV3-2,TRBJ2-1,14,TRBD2,ASSQTVAGAYNEQF
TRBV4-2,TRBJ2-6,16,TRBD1,ASSPVTGLSSGANVLT
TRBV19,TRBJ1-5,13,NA,ASSPTGTINQPQH
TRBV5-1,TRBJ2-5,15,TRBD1,ASSLIGTGALQETQY
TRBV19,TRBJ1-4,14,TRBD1,ASYAPAGTANEKLF
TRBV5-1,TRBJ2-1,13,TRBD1,ASSWGQGRNNEQF
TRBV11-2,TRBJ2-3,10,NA,ASGRFTDTQY
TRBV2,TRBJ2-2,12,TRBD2,ASSGSGATGELF
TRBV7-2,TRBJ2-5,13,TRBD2,ASSLAGGGKETQY
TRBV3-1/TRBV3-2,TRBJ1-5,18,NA,ASSHAVGAGVGDSNQPQH
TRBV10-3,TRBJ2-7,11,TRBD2,AIRTSGSYEQY
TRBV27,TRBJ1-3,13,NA,ASSFQGSSGNTIY
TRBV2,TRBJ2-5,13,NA,ASSSVLTAGGTQY
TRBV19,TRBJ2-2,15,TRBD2,ASSILGLAGGPGELF
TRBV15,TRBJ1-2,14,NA,ATSRGAGDYRYGYT